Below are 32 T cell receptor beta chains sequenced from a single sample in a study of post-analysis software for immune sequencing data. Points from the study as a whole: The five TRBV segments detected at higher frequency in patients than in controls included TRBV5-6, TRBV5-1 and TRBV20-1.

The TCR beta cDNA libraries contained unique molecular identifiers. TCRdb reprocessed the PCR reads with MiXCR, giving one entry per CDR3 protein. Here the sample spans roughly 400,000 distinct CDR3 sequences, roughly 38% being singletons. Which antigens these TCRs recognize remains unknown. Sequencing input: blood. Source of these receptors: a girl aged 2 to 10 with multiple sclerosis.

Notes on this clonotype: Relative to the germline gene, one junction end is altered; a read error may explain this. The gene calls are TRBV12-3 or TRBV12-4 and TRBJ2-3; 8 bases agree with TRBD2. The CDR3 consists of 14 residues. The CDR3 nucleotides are TGTGCCAGCATCCGAGCGGGGGCCACAGATACGGAGTATTTT. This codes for CASIRAGATDTEYF.

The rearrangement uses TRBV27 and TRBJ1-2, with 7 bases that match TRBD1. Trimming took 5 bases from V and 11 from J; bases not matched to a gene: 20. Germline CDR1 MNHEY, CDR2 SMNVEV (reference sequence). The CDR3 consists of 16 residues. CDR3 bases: TGTGCCAGCAGTCCGATCGACAGGGTGGAGACTAACGGATACACCTTC. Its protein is CASSPIDRVETNGYTF.

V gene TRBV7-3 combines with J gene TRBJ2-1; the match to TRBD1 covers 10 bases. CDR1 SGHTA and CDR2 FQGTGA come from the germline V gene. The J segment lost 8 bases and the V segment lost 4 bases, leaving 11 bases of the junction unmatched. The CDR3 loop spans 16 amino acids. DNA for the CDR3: TGTGCCAGCAGCTCCCAGACAGGGGGCGTCTTCCATGAGCAGTTCTTC. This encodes CASSSQTGGVFHEQFF.

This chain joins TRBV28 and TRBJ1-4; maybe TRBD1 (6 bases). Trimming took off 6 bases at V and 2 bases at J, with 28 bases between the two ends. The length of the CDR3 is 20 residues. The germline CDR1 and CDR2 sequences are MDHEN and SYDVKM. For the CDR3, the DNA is TGTGCCAGCAGGGGGGGGCGGACAACACCCATAGGCGCCACTAATGAAAAACTGTTTTTT. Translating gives CASRGGRTTPIGATNEKLFF.

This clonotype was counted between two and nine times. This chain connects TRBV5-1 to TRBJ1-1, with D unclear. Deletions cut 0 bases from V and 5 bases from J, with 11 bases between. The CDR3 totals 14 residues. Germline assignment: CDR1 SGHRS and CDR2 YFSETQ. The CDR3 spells CASSLGGRPTEAFF. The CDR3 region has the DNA TGCGCCAGCAGCTTGGGTGGCAGGCCTACTGAAGCTTTCTTT.

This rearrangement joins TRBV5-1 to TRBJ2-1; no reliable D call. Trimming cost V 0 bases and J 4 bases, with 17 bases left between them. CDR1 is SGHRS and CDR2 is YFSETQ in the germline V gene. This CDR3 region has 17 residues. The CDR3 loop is CASSLGWRTRVYNEQFF. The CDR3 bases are TGCGCCAGCAGCTTGGGATGGCGGACGCGCGTTTACAATGAGCAGTTCTTC.

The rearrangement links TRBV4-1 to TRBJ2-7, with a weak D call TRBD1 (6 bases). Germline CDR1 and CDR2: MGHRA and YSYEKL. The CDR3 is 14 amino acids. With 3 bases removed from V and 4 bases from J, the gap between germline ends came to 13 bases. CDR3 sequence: CASSQGAAIYEQYF. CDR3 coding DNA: TGCGCCAGCAGCCAGGGGGCCGCCATTTACGAGCAGTACTTC.

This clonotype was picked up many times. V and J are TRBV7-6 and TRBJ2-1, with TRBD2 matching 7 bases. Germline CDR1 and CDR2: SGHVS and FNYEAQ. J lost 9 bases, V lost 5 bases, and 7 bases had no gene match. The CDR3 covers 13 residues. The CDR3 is CASSLEGGSEQFF. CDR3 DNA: TGTGCCAGCAGCCTAGAGGGCGGGAGTGAGCAGTTCTTC.

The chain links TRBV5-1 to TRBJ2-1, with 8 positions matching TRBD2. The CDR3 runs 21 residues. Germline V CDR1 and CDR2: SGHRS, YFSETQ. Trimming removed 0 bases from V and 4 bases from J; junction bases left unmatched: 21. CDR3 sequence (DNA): TGCGCCAGCAGCTTGGCCAATCGGACACCCCTTGCGGGGGGCTCTTACAATGAGCAGTTCTTC. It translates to CASSLANRTPLAGGSYNEQFF.

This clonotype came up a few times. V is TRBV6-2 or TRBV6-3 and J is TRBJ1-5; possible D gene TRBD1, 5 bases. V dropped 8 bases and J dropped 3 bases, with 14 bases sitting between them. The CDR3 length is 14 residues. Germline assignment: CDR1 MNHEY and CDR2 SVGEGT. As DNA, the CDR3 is TGTGCCAGCGGGACGGGGGGAGACAATCAGCCCCAGCATTTT. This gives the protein CASGTGGDNQPQHF.

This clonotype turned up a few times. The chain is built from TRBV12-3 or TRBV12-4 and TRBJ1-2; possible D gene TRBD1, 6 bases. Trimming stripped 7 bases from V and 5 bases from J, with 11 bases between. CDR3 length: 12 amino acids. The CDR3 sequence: CASNLGQYGYTF. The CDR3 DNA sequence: TGTGCCAGCAACCTCGGACAGTATGGCTACACCTTC.

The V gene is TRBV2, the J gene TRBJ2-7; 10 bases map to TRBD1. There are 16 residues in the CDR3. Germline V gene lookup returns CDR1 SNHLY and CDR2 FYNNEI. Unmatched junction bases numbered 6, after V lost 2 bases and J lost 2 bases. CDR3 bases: TGTGCCAGCAGTGAATCGAGGGACAGGGGACCCTACGAGCAGTACTTC. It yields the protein CASSESRDRGPYEQYF.

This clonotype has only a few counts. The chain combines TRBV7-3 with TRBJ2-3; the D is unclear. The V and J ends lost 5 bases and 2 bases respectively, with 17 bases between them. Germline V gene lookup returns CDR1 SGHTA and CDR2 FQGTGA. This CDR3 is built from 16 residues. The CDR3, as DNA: TGTGCCAGCAGCCTAAGACACAGCCTATTCACAGATACGCAGTATTTT. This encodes CASSLRHSLFTDTQYF.

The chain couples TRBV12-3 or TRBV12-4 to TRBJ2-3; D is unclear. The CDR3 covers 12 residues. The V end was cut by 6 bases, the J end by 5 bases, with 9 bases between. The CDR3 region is CASRGSGDTQYF. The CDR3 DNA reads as TGTGCCAGCAGGGGGTCAGGAGATACGCAGTATTTT.

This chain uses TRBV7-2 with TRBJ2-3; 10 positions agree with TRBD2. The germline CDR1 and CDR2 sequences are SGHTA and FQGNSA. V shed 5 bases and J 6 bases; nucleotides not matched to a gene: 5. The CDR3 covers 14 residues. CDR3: CASSRLAGDDTQYF. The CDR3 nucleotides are TGTGCCAGCAGCCGACTAGCGGGTGATGATACGCAGTATTTT.

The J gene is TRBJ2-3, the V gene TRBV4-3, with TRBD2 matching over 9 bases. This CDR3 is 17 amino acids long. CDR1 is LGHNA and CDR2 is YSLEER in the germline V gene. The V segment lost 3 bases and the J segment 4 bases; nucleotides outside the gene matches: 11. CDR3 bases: TGCGCCAGCAGCCAGGGGAGAGGGCTAGCGGGATCAGATACGCAGTATTTT. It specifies CASSQGRGLAGSDTQYF.

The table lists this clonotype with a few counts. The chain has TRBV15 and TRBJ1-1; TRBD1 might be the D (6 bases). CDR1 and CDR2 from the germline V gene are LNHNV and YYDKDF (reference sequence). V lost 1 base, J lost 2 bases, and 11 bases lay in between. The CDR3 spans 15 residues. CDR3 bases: TGTGCCACCAGCAGAGTAAGCAGGGGAAACACTGAAGCTTTCTTT. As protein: CATSRVSRGNTEAFF.

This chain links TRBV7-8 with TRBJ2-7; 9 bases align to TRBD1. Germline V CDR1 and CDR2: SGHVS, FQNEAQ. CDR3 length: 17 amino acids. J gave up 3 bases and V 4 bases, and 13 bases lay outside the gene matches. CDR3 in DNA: TGTGCCAGCAGCTCCCGGGACAGGGTTTACCGGGACTACGAGCAGTACTTC. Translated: CASSSRDRVYRDYEQYF.

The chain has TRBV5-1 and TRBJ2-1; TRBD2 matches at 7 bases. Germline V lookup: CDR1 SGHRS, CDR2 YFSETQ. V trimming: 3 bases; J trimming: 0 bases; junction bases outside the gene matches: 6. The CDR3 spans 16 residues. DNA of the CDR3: TGCGCCAGCAGCTGGGGGGGTATGAGCTCCTACAATGAGCAGTTCTTC. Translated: CASSWGGMSSYNEQFF. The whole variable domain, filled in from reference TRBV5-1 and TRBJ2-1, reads KAGVTQTPRYLIKTRGQQVTLSCSPISGHRSVSWYQQTPGQGLQFLFEYFSETQRNKGNFPGRFSGRQFSNSRSEMNVSTLELGDSALYLCASSWGGMSSYNEQFFGPGTRLTVL.

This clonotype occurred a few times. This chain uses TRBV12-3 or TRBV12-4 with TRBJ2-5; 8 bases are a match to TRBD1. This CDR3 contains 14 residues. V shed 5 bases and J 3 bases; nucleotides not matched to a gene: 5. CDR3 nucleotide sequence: TGTGCCAGCAGTCACGGGACAGGAGAAGAGACCCAGTACTTC. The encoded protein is CASSHGTGEETQYF.

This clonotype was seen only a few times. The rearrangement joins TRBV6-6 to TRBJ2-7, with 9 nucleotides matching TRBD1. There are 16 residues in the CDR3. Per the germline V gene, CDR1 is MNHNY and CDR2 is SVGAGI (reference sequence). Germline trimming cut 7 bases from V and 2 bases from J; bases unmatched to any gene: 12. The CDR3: CASTSQDRGHTYEQYF. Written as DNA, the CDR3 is TGTGCCAGCACCTCCCAGGACAGGGGACACACCTACGAGCAGTACTTC.

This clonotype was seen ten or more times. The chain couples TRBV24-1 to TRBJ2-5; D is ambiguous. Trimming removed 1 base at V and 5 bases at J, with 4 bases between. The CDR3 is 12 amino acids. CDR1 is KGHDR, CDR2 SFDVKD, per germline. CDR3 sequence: CATSDFGETQYF. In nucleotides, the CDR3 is TGTGCCACCAGTGATTTTGGGGAGACCCAGTACTTC.

CDR3 coding DNA: TGTGCCAGCAGCGCTACTGGGACAGGGAGCGAGCAGTACTTC. Its translation: CASSATGTGSEQYF. The chain links TRBV9 to TRBJ2-7, with 9 bases that match TRBD1. Trimming at V came to 3 bases and at J to 6 bases, leaving 7 bases not matched to a gene. The CDR3 totals 14 residues. The germline gives CDR1 SGDLS, CDR2 YYNGEE.

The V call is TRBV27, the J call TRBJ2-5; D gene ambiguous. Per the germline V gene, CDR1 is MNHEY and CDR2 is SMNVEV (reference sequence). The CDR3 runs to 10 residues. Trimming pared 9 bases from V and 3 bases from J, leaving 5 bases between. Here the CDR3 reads CASKEETQYF. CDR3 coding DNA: TGTGCCAGTAAAGAAGAGACCCAGTACTTC.

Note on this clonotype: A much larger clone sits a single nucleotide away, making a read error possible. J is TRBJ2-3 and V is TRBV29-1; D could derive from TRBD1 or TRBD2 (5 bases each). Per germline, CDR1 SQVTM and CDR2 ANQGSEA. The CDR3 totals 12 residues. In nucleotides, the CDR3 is TGCAGCGCAGAGGGGACCACAGATACGCAGTGTTTT. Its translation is CSAEGTTDTQCF.

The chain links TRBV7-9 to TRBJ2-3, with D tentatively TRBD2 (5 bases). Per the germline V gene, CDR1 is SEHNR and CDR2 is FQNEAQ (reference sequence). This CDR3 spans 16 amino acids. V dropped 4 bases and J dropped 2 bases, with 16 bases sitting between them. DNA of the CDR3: TGTGCCAGCAGCTCCGGACGGACTCTCACCACAGATACGCAGTATTTT. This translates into CASSSGRTLTTDTQYF. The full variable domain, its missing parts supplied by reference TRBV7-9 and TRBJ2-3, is DTGVSQNPRHKITKRGQNVTFRCDPISEHNRLYWYRQTLGQGPEFLTYFQNEAQLEKSRLLSDRFSAERPKGSFSTLEIQRTEQGDSAMYLCASSSGRTLTTDTQYFGPGTRLTVL.

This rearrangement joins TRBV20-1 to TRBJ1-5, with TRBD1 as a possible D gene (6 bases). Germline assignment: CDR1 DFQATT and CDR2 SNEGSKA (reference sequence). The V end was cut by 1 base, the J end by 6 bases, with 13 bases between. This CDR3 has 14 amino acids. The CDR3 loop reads CSARGNRVGQPQHF. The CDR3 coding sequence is TGCAGTGCTAGAGGTAACAGGGTAGGTCAGCCCCAGCATTTT.

CDR3 loop: CASSLDQDREAFF. CDR3 nucleotide sequence: TGTGCCAGCAGTTTAGATCAGGACCGTGAAGCTTTCTTT. The chain links TRBV12-3 or TRBV12-4 to TRBJ1-1; D remains unclear. The V gene lost 1 base and the J gene lost 7 bases, with 10 bases spanning the gap. CDR3 length: 13 amino acids.

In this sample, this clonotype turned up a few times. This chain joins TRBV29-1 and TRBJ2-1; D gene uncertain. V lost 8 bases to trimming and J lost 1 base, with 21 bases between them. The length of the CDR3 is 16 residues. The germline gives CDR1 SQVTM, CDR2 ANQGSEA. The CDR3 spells CSHIKDPILSYNEQFF. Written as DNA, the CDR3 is TGCAGCCACATCAAAGACCCGATCCTATCCTACAATGAGCAGTTCTTC.

The CDR3 region is CASSLSFSLAGEVSYNEQFF. CDR3 nucleotide sequence: TGTGCCAGCAGTTTATCGTTCTCCCTAGCGGGAGAGGTATCCTACAATGAGCAGTTCTTC. The chain links TRBV12-3 or TRBV12-4 to TRBJ2-1, with 10 bases matching TRBD2. The CDR3 loop spans 20 amino acids. After removal of 2 bases from V and 1 base from J, the junction contained 14 bases not matched to a gene.

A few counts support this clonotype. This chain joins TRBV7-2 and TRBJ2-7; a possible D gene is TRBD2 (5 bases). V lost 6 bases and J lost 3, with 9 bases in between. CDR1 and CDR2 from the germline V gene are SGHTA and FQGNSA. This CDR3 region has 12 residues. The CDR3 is CASRARGYEQYF. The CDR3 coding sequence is TGTGCCAGCAGGGCCCGGGGCTACGAGCAGTACTTC.

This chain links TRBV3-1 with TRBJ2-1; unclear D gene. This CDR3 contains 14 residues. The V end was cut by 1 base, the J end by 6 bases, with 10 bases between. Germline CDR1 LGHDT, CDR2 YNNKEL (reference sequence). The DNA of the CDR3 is TGTGCCAGCAGCCAAGTATCCGGTGGCAATGAGCAGTTCTTC. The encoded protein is CASSQVSGGNEQFF.